The 5 T cell receptor beta chains below come from one sample, sequenced in a study of shared clonotypes between healthy human individuals (dated by TCRdb to the early 2020s). CD8 naive samples were CD45RO-negative cells positively selected for CCR7, giving a CD45RA+CCR7+ population that excluded TemRA cells. Receptor amplification or capture employed the immunoSEQ multiplex PCR assay. TCRdb stores this immuneACCESS table with in-frame sequences only. Part of the clones is absent; in the studies checked, under half of the shortfall reflects unresolved V genes, and no reason is known for the rest. The table for this sample lists 760,000 or so clones; roughly 96% of them were counted only once. The ten largest clones represent approximately 0.2% of the sample. The material sequenced was naive CD8+ T cells sorted from blood. This sample's cell subset or site label indicates: CD45RA+CCR7+. The receptors here all came from a man aged 25-45 years in good health.

Worth noting for this clone: Other DNA sequences within the sample encode an identical CDR3. V gene TRBV20-1 combines with J gene TRBJ2-1, with no clear D. CDR3 size: 10 residues. Germline CDR1 reads DFQATT; CDR2 reads SNEGSKA (reference sequence). Trimming took 2 bases from V and 6 from J, leaving 2 bases between them. CDR3 sequence reads: CSARLNEQFF. The CDR3 DNA is TGCAGTGCTAGACTCAATGAGCAGTTCTTC.

The genes are TRBV27 and TRBJ2-7; 9 positions match TRBD1. Germline CDR1 is MNHEY and CDR2 is SMNVEV (reference sequence). The CDR3 contains 13 residues. V shed 6 bases, J shed 2 bases, and the junction held 2 bases outside the gene matches. The CDR3 DNA sequence: TGTGCCAGCAGGCGGACAGGGGCCTACGAGCAGTACTTC. This translates into CASRRTGAYEQYF.

The gene calls are TRBV7-9 and TRBJ2-1; the match to TRBD1 covers 10 bases. The trim removed 7 bases at V and 7 bases at J, leaving 10 bases unmatched. The CDR3 is made up of 15 amino acids. Germline loops: CDR1 SEHNR, CDR2 FQNEAQ (reference sequence). The CDR3 nucleotides are TGTGCCAGCAACAACGAGACAGGGGGCAGGAATGAGCAGTTCTTC. It translates to CASNNETGGRNEQFF. Full variable domain (missing parts from reference TRBV7-9 and TRBJ2-1): DTGVSQNPRHKITKRGQNVTFRCDPISEHNRLYWYRQTLGQGPEFLTYFQNEAQLEKSRLLSDRFSAERPKGSFSTLEIQRTEQGDSAMYLCASNNETGGRNEQFFGPGTRLTVL.

The gene calls are TRBV2 and TRBJ1-5, with TRBD1 matching 7 bases. The junction had 4 bases not matched to a gene; V was cut back by 3 bases and J by 5 bases. This CDR3 has 14 residues. The germline V gene encodes CDR1 SNHLY and CDR2 FYNNEI. The CDR3 sequence is CASSEDRRDQPQHF. The DNA for the CDR3 is TGTGCCAGCAGTGAGGACAGGCGGGATCAGCCCCAGCATTTT.

The V and J genes are TRBV29-1 and TRBJ2-7; 12 bases agree with TRBD1. The CDR3 loop spans 18 amino acids. Per the germline V gene, CDR1 is SQVTM and CDR2 is ANQGSEA. The V segment lost 1 base and the J segment 3 bases; nucleotides outside the gene matches: 13. CDR3 residues: CSVEVWDRGRQSDYEQYF. The CDR3 nucleotides are TGCAGCGTTGAAGTGTGGGACAGGGGGCGGCAAAGCGACTACGAGCAGTACTTC.